The rows below give T cell receptor beta chains drawn from one sample of a study of T cell repertoires in cytomegalovirus infection. MiXCR, applied by TCRdb to the reads, yields one record per CDR3 protein. The sample lists more than 400,000 distinct CDR3 sequences; about 25% were seen once. What was sequenced was PBMCs. Source of these receptors: a human donor in good health (CMV status not recorded). Some clones in this sample may be carry-over from other donors' samples. Each CDR3 is given with its conserved first and last residue. Only some rows state a clone size, as once, few, many or a class for expanded clones.

clone_size v_call cdr3_aa
few TRBV7-9 CASSKLGQGEGNTIYF
few TRBV7-9 CASSSRNLDGYTF
many TRBV7-2 CASSFILYNEQFF
few TRBV10-3 CAISESEGFEAFF
few TRBV27 CASSRGQGVGQPQHF
many TRBV7-2 CASSLLFREGRSGANVLTF
few TRBV7-7 CASSQVRTGFYNEQFF
. TRBV4-3 CASSQEAGYTQYF
few TRBV2 CASRHGGSGAGELFF
few TRBV6-1 CASRPGRGRLETQYF
few TRBV7-2 CASSSGTGGYTEAFF
. TRBV6-6 CASSYSTSGRIGELFF
. TRBV7-9 CASSFGERENTDTQYF
many TRBV28 CASSLFTPPQHF
once TRBV19 CASSPTGGRYYGYTF
many TRBV7-6 CASSSSGRSYEQYF
. TRBV28 CASTYRDNSPLHF
. TRBV7-2 CASSLRLAGGLETQYF
. TRBV18 CASSPRAGMDEQFF
. TRBV5-6 CASGMTGSGRARGEQFF
many TRBV12-3/TRBV12-4 CASSLHLAGGNTGELFF
many TRBV11-3 CASKEGPSLNEQFF
. TRBV6-5 CASSGLAGLRSYNEQFF
. TRBV5-1 CASSSHPGTSNTEAFF
many TRBV7-6 CASSLVLAGGWTYNEQFF
few TRBV6-2/TRBV6-3 CASLRSGLIKTEAFF
. TRBV5-6 CASSPRGQFGDTEAFF
few TRBV6-1 CASSFTQGYNSPLHF
. TRBV29-1 CSVDPTGNTEAFF
many TRBV7-2 CASSSRLAGGEGNEQFF
. TRBV19 CASSITEGRSGELFF
. TRBV2 CASWYNEQFF
many TRBV12-3/TRBV12-4 CASSRQGSDTEAFF
many TRBV7-2 CASSLAGPPMASF
few TRBV10-3 CAISPGTSGSTDTQYF
. TRBV5-6 CASSSSAYNEQFF
few TRBV4-1 CASSTIGSSYNEQFF
few TRBV12-3/TRBV12-4 CASRIGTSAYNEQFF
few TRBV4-2 CASSQEGQGSGNEKLFF
few TRBV29-1 CSVAGGGQFTDTQYF
many TRBV7-2 CASSRGTSGYNEQFF
few TRBV20-1 CGLAGEGDEQFF